In this sample, the clone carrying this TCR beta chain turned up once. Its antigen is as yet unknown. This record belongs to a study of early stage breast cancer tumors. Whole-study context: Most invasive tumors, about 75% of the 16, were ER+/PR+/HER2-. Study findings and constraints: Commonly generated sequences made up most enriched TCRB sequences shared between patients.

This CDR3 spans 12 amino acids. Trimming pared 6 bases from V and 6 bases from J, leaving 9 bases between. Germline-derived CDR1 and CDR2 are MGHDK and SYGVNS. TCRdb keeps only in-frame clones here, not all; method: immunoSEQ multiplex PCR. The sample lists about 5,400 clones; about two thirds were seen once. The rearrangement joins TRBV25-1 to TRBJ2-1; D perhaps matches TRBD1 (6 bases). The clonotype was recovered from a person aged 55 to 75 with breast cancer. The sample consisted of breast tumor tissue. CDR3 protein: CASRKQGNEQFF. In nucleotides, the CDR3 is TGTGCCAGCAGGAAACAGGGCAATGAGCAGTTCTTC. The full variable domain, rest sourced from reference TRBV25-1 and TRBJ2-1, is EADIYQTPRYLVIGTGKKITLECSQTMGHDKMYWYQQDPGMELHLIHYSYGVNSTEKGDLSSESTVSRIRTEHFPLTLESARPSHTSQYLCASRKQGNEQFFGPGTRLTVL.